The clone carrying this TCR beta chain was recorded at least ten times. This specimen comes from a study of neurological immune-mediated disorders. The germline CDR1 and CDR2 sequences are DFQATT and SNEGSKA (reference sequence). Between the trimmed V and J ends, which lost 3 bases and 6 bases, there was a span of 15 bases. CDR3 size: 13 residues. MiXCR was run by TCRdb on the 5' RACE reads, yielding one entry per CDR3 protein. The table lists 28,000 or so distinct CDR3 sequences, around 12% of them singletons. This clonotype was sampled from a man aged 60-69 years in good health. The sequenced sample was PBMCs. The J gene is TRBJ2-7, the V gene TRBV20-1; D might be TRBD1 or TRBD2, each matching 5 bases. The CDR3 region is CSARAYGDGEQYF. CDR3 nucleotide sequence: TGCAGTGCTAGGGCTTACGGGGACGGCGAGCAGTACTTC.